This T cell receptor (beta chain) was identified during a study of shared clonotypes between healthy human individuals. Generated by immunoSEQ multiplex PCR, the TCRdb table keeps only in-frame clones and is missing some. The profile shows roughly 1.5 million clones, approximately 98% of them singletons. CDR1 and CDR2 (germline): MDHEN, SYDVKM. This CDR3 spans 12 amino acids. V lost 6 bases to trimming and J lost 4 bases, with 10 bases between them. This clonotype was obtained from a man aged 25 to 40 in good health. Sequencing used naive CD4+ T cells sorted from blood. Subset here: CD45RA+ positively selected. This chain connects TRBV28 to TRBJ2-7; possibly TRBD1 for D (5 bases). CDR3 residues: CASSTRGYEQYF. The CDR3, as DNA: TGTGCCAGCAGCACAAGGGGTTACGAGCAGTACTTC.